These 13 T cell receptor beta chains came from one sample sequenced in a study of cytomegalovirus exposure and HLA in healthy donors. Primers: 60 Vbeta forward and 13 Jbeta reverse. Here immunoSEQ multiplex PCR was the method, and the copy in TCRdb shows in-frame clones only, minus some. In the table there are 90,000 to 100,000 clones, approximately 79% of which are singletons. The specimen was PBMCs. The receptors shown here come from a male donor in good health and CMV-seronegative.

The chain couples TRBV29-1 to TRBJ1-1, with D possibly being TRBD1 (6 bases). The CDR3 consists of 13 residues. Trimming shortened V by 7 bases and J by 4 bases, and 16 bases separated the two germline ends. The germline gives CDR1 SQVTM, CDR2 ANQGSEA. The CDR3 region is CSASLGQSTEAFF. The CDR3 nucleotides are TGCAGCGCCAGCCTCGGACAGTCCACTGAAGCTTTCTTT.

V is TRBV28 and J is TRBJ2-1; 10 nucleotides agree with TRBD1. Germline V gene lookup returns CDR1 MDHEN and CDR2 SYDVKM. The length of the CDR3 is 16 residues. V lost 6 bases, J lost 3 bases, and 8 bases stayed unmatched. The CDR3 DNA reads TGTGCCAGCAGCCCGGGACAGGGGAGGTACTACAATGAGCAGTTCTTC. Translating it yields CASSPGQGRYYNEQFF.

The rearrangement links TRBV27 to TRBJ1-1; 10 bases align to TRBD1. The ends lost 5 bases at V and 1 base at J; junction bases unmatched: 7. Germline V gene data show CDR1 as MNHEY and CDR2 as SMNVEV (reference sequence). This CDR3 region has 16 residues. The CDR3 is CASSTYGTGANTEAFF. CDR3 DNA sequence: TGTGCCAGCAGTACCTACGGGACAGGGGCGAACACTGAAGCTTTCTTT.

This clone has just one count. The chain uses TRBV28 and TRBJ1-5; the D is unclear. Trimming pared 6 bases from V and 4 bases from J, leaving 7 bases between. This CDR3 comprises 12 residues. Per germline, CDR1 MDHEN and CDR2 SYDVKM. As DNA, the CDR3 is TGTGCCAGCAGACAGTTTAATCAGCCCCAGCATTTT. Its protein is CASRQFNQPQHF.

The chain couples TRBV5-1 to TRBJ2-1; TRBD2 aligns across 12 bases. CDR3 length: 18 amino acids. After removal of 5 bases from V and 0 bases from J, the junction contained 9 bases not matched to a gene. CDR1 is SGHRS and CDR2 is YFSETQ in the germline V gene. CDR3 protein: CASRTGTSGFSSYNEQFF. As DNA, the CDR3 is TGCGCCAGCAGGACCGGGACTAGCGGGTTCAGCTCCTACAATGAGCAGTTCTTC.

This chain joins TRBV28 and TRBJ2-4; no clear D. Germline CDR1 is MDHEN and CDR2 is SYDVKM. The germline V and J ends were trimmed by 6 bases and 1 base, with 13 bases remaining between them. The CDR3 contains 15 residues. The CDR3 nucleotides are TGTGCCAGCAGGCGGCCGGATGTGGCCAAAAACATTCAGTACTTC. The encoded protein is CASRRPDVAKNIQYF.

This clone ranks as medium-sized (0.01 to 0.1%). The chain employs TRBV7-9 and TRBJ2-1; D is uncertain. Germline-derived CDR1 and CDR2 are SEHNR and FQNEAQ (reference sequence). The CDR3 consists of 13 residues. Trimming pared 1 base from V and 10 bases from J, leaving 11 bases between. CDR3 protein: CASSLGLLEEQFF. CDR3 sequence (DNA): TGTGCCAGCAGCTTAGGACTCCTGGAGGAGCAGTTCTTC.

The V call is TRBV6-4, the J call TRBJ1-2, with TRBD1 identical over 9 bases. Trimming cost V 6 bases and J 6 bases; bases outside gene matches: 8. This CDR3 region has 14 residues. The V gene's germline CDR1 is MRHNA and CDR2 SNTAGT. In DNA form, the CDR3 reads TGTGCCAGCAGCGTCAAACAGGGGGCAAATGGCTACACCTTC. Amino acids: CASSVKQGANGYTF.

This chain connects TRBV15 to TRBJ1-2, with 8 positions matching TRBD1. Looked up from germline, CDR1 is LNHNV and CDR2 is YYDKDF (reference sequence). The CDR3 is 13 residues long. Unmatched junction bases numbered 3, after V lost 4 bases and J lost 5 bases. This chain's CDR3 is CATSITGGYGYTF. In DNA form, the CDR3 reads TGTGCCACCAGCATAACAGGGGGTTATGGCTACACCTTC. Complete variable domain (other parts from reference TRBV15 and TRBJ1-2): DAMVIQNPRYQVTQFGKPVTLSCSQTLNHNVMYWYQQKSSQAPKLLFHYYDKDFNNEADTPDNFQSRRPNTSFCFLDIRSPGLGDTAMYLCATSITGGYGYTFGSGTRLTVV.

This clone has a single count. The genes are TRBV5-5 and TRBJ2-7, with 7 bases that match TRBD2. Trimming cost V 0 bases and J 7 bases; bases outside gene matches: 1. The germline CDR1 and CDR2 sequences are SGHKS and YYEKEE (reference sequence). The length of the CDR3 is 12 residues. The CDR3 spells CASSLVGGEQYF. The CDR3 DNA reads TGTGCCAGCAGCTTGGTGGGAGGGGAGCAGTACTTC.

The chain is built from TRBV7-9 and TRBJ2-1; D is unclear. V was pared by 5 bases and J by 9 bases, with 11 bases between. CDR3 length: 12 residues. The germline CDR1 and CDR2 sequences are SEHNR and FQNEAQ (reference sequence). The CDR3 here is CASSRTSREQFF. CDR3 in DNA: TGTGCCAGCAGCCGCACAAGTCGTGAGCAGTTCTTC. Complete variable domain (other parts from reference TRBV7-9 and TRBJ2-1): DTGVSQNPRHKITKRGQNVTFRCDPISEHNRLYWYRQTLGQGPEFLTYFQNEAQLEKSRLLSDRFSAERPKGSFSTLEIQRTEQGDSAMYLCASSRTSREQFFGPGTRLTVL.

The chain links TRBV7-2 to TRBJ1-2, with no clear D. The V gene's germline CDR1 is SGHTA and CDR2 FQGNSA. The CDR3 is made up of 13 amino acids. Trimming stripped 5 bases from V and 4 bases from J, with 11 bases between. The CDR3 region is CASSPHRSYGYTF. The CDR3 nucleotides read TGTGCCAGCAGCCCACATCGTTCCTATGGCTACACCTTC.

The CDR3 spells CAWRKQGFYGYTF. In DNA form, the CDR3 reads TGTGCCTGGAGGAAACAGGGGTTCTATGGCTACACCTTC. This rearrangement joins TRBV30 to TRBJ1-2, with 7 bases fitting TRBD1. The V segment lost 3 bases and the J segment 4 bases; nucleotides outside the gene matches: 5. The CDR3 is made up of 13 amino acids. In germline, CDR1 is GTSNPN, CDR2 SVGIG (reference sequence).